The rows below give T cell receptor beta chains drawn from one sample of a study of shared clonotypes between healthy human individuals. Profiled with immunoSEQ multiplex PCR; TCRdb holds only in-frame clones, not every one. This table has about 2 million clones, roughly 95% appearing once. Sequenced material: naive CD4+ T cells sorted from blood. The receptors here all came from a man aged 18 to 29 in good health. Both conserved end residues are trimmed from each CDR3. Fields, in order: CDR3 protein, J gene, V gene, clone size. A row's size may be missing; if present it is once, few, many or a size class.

ASSYEGVTGNTIY,TRBJ1-3,TRBV6-6,.
ASSPESYNEQF,TRBJ2-1,TRBV18,.
ASSFLLQGSGELF,TRBJ2-2,TRBV11-2,.
ASSVGEYDTQY,TRBJ2-3,TRBV2,once
ASSFSPARWGGFSYEQY,TRBJ2-7,TRBV28,.
ASSQPWADTQY,TRBJ2-3,TRBV4-1,.
ASSESAGGPLKETQY,TRBJ2-5,TRBV2,.
ASSRTGGTYEQY,TRBJ2-7,TRBV6-5,.
ASSPQGVSGYGYT,TRBJ1-2,TRBV14,once
ASMTSGAYEQY,TRBJ2-7,TRBV5-4,.
ASSRVGYNYGYT,TRBJ1-2,TRBV28,.
ASSPDRTYYGYT,TRBJ1-2,TRBV18,.
ASSTGGVPGNTIY,TRBJ1-3,TRBV6-6,.
ASSLTLAGVYEQF,TRBJ2-1,TRBV7-2,.
ASSVTVGNSPLH,TRBJ1-6,TRBV11-2,.
ASSRSIPGQGRGEKLF,TRBJ1-4,TRBV27,.
ASSELGTRGSEQF,TRBJ2-1,TRBV2,.
ASSLSSPDTQY,TRBJ2-3,TRBV11-2,.
ASSPGQGTNTGELF,TRBJ2-2,TRBV9,.
ASRAQGVRGYT,TRBJ1-2,TRBV27,.
ASSLGIWGNQPQH,TRBJ1-5,TRBV11-2,once
ASSYSRGNTEAF,TRBJ1-1,TRBV6-6,.
ASSDSLGTDTQY,TRBJ2-3,TRBV6-5,.